Listed below are T cell receptor beta chains from one sample, sequenced in a study of cytomegalovirus exposure and HLA in healthy donors. The method was immunoSEQ multiplex PCR; TCRdb's version includes in-frame clones alone and lacks a portion of them. In the table there are about 86,000 clones, 85% to 95% of which are singletons. The sequenced sample consisted of PBMCs. Receptors originate from a man between 18 and 29 years old in good health and CMV-seronegative. Each CDR3 is given with its conserved first and last residue. The D gene is left open where the match is weak. The size entry is marked missing in some rows and otherwise reads once, few, many or a size class.

V,D,size,J,DNA,CDR3
TRBV30,-,-,TRBJ2-7,TGTGCCTGGAGTAAACAGGGATACGAGCAGTACTTC,CAWSKQGYEQYF
TRBV15,TRBD2,-,TRBJ2-3,TGTGCCACCAGCAACGGACTAGCGGGAGACTCAGATACGCAGTATTTT,CATSNGLAGDSDTQYF
TRBV7-2,-,-,TRBJ1-6,TGTGCCAGCAGCTTAAACGGGTTTGGACCCCTCCACTTT,CASSLNGFGPLHF
TRBV5-4,TRBD1,-,TRBJ1-2,TGTGCCAGCAGCTCCTCGACAGGGTTCTATGGCTACACCTTC,CASSSSTGFYGYTF
TRBV7-9,-,once,TRBJ1-5,TGTGCCAGCAGCCCACTCCGGGACACCAATCAGCCCCAGCATTTT,CASSPLRDTNQPQHF
TRBV13,TRBD1,once,TRBJ2-2,TGTGCCAGCAGCTATGGCCTGACAGGGTCGAGCACCGGGGAGCTGTTTTTT,CASSYGLTGSSTGELFF
TRBV2,-,-,TRBJ2-7,TGTGCCAGTACTAGAGAAACCTACGAGCAGTACTTC,CASTRETYEQYF
TRBV6-5,TRBD1,-,TRBJ2-7,TGTGCCACCACCTCCTGGACAGGGGGCTTACACGAGCAGTACTTC,CATTSWTGGLHEQYF
TRBV6-5,-,-,TRBJ1-2,TGTGCCAGCAGTCCGTCCGGGTCCGAGTACTATGGCTACACCTTC,CASSPSGSEYYGYTF
TRBV18,TRBD2,-,TRBJ2-5,TGTGCCAGCTCACCAACGCGGGGGGGCCAAGAGACCCAGTACTTC,CASSPTRGGQETQYF
TRBV19,TRBD1,once,TRBJ1-4,TGTGCCAGTAGTGTCGACAGGGTACTGGAAAAACTGTTTTTT,CASSVDRVLEKLFF
TRBV5-4,-,-,TRBJ2-5,TGTGCCAGCAGCTTGCGGCAGGGTGGGGAGACCCAGTACTTC,CASSLRQGGETQYF
TRBV5-1,-,-,TRBJ2-3,TGCGCCAGCAGTGCGAGTACAGATACGCAGTATTTT,CASSASTDTQYF
TRBV20-1,-,-,TRBJ2-7,TGCAGTGCTAGAAAGGGGTACGAGCAGTACTTC,CSARKGYEQYF
TRBV6-4,TRBD2,-,TRBJ2-1,TGTGCCAGCAGTGCCTCGGGACTAAGCGGGAGAGGGAATGAGCAGTTCTTC,CASSASGLSGRGNEQFF
TRBV30,-,-,TRBJ2-3,TGTGCCTGGAGTGTACGAGCAGATACGCAGTATTTT,CAWSVRADTQYF
TRBV11-2,-,-,TRBJ2-7,TGTGCCAGCAGTTTCCCCGGCTCCTACGAGCAGTACTTC,CASSFPGSYEQYF
TRBV7-2,-,-,TRBJ2-5,TGTGCCAGCAGCTTAGGAGACAGCGAAGAGACCCAGTACTTC,CASSLGDSEETQYF
TRBV30,-,-,TRBJ2-7,TGTGCCTGGGGGGGGAGACTAGTTGGTGAGCAGTACTTC,CAWGGRLVGEQYF
TRBV29-1,-,-,TRBJ2-5,TGCAGTACTTTCCAAGAGACCCAGTACTTC,CSTFQETQYF
TRBV5-1,-,-,TRBJ2-6,TGCGCCAGCAGCTCCTACCCTGGGGCCAACGTCCTGACTTTC,CASSSYPGANVLTF
TRBV7-9,-,-,TRBJ2-2,TGTGCCAGCATTACGGCCGGGGAGCTGTTTTTT,CASITAGELFF